Given below is one TCR beta chain in context. Trimming cost V 4 bases and J 7 bases, with 14 bases left between them. The CDR3 is 14 amino acids. Germline lookup yields CDR1 SGHAT and CDR2 FQNNGV. This entry comes from a study of technical replicates of blood from a handful of donors. Assay used: immunoSEQ multiplex PCR; TCRdb lists only in-frame clones, some missing. The sample records some 68,000 clones, less than 97% being singletons. The chain uses TRBV11-2 and TRBJ2-1, with D perhaps TRBD2 (5 bases). The sample consisted of T cells isolated from PBMCs. This TCR was sampled from a human donor in good health. CDR3 in amino acids: CASSSWTGLNEQFF. The CDR3 DNA is TGTGCCAGCAGCTCCTGGACGGGGTTAAATGAGCAGTTCTTC.